These T cell receptor beta chains were read from a single sample in a study of shared clonotypes between healthy human individuals. Clones were read by immunoSEQ multiplex PCR, and TCRdb kept only the in-frame ones, dropping some. The top ten hold more than 1.5% of the sample, which has about 2.1 million clones, around 93% seen once. The sequencing sample was made of naive CD8+ T cells from PBMCs. The source of these receptors is a man between 18 and 35 years old in good health. Some clones in this sample may be carry-over from other donors' samples. The CDR3 runs from the conserved cysteine through the conserved F or W. The order of the fields is D gene, J gene, clone size, V gene, CDR3 protein, CDR3 DNA. D genes are given only for firm matches. Rows may omit the clone size; those that give it use once, few, many or a size class.

D: TRBD1
J: TRBJ2-1
size: once
V: TRBV2
CDR3: CASNRQGPYNEQFF
DNA: TGTGCCAGCAACCGACAGGGCCCCTACAATGAGCAGTTCTTC

D: NA
J: TRBJ2-7
size: NA
V: TRBV28
CDR3: CATTTSLSYEQYF
DNA: TGTGCCACTACAACATCACTCTCCTACGAGCAGTACTTC

D: TRBD1
J: TRBJ2-1
size: NA
V: TRBV9
CDR3: CASSVGTESYNEQFF
DNA: TGTGCCAGCAGCGTCGGGACAGAATCCTACAATGAGCAGTTCTTC

D: TRBD1
J: TRBJ2-7
size: NA
V: TRBV27
CDR3: CASSSAQGEFIYEQYF
DNA: TGTGCCAGCAGTTCTGCACAGGGGGAATTTATCTACGAGCAGTACTTC

D: NA
J: TRBJ2-3
size: NA
V: TRBV4-3
CDR3: CASSQLTGPTDTQYF
DNA: TGCGCCAGCAGCCAACTTACGGGACCCACAGATACGCAGTATTTT

D: NA
J: TRBJ2-1
size: NA
V: TRBV7-9
CDR3: CASSLGMPEQFF
DNA: TGTGCCAGCAGCTTAGGAATGCCCGAGCAGTTCTTC

D: NA
J: TRBJ2-3
size: NA
V: TRBV5-1
CDR3: CASSLGGADTQYF
DNA: TGCGCCAGCAGCTTGGGTGGGGCAGATACGCAGTATTTT

D: TRBD2
J: TRBJ2-1
size: NA
V: TRBV7-3
CDR3: CASSELAGGVRNEQFF
DNA: TGTGCCAGCAGCGAATTAGCGGGAGGGGTGAGAAATGAGCAGTTCTTC

D: NA
J: TRBJ2-1
size: NA
V: TRBV7-9
CDR3: CASSLDPGLRLNEQFF
DNA: TGTGCCAGCAGCTTAGATCCGGGACTTCGACTCAATGAGCAGTTCTTC

D: TRBD1
J: TRBJ1-2
size: NA
V: TRBV13
CDR3: CASSLGQGAVPPGYTF
DNA: TGTGCCAGCAGCCTGGGACAGGGGGCCGTCCCTCCTGGCTACACCTTC

D: TRBD2
J: TRBJ2-2
size: NA
V: TRBV4-1
CDR3: CASSLSPSGVATGELFF
DNA: TGCGCCAGCAGCTTATCCCCTAGCGGGGTTGCGACCGGGGAGCTGTTTTTT

D: TRBD2
J: TRBJ2-7
size: NA
V: TRBV27
CDR3: CASTYAPGLPGEQYF
DNA: TGTGCCAGCACCTACGCGCCGGGACTACCAGGAGAGCAGTACTTC

D: NA
J: TRBJ2-3
size: NA
V: TRBV7-2
CDR3: CASSLGLATDTQYF
DNA: TGTGCCAGCAGCTTAGGGTTGGCCACAGATACGCAGTATTTT

D: TRBD2
J: TRBJ2-3
size: NA
V: TRBV27
CDR3: CASSLGLLAVSTDTQYF
DNA: TGTGCCAGCAGTTTAGGGCTCCTAGCGGTGAGCACAGATACGCAGTATTTT

D: NA
J: TRBJ2-3
size: NA
V: TRBV27
CDR3: CASSPPTSTDTQYF
DNA: TGTGCCAGCAGTCCACCGACTAGCACAGATACGCAGTATTTT

D: TRBD2
J: TRBJ2-1
size: NA
V: TRBV27
CDR3: CASSLSTSGSSSYNEQFF
DNA: TGTGCCAGCAGTTTATCGACTAGCGGGAGTAGCTCCTACAATGAGCAGTTCTTC